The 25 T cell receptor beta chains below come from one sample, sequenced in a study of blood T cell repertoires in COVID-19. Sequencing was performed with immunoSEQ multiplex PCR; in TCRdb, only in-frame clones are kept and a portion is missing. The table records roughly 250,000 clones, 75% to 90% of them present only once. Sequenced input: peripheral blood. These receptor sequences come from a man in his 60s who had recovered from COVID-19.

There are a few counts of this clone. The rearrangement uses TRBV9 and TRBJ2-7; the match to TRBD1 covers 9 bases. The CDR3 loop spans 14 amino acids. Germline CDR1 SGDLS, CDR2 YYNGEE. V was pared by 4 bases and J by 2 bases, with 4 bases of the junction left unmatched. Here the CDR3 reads CASSPGTGTYEQYV. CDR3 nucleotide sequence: TGTGCCAGCAGCCCTGGGACAGGGACCTACGAGCAGTACGTC.

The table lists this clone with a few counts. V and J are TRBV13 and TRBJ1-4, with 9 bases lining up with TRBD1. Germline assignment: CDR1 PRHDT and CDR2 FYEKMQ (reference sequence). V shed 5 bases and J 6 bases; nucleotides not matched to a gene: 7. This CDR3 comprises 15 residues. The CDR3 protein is CASSPYRGRDEKLFF. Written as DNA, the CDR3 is TGTGCCAGCAGCCCATACAGGGGGCGCGATGAAAAACTGTTTTTT.

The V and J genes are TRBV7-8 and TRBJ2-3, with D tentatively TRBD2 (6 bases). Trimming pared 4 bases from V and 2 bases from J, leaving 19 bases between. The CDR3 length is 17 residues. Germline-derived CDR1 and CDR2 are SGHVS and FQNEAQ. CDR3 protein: CASSSPLLAVNTDTQYF. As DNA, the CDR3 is TGTGCCAGCAGCTCACCACTACTAGCAGTGAACACAGATACGCAGTATTTT.

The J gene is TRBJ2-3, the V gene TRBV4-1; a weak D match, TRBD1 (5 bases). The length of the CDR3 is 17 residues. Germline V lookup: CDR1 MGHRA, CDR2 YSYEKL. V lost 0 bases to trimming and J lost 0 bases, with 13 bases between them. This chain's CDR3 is CASSQDQGTMSTDTQYF. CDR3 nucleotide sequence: TGCGCCAGCAGCCAAGATCAGGGAACTATGAGCACAGATACGCAGTATTTT.

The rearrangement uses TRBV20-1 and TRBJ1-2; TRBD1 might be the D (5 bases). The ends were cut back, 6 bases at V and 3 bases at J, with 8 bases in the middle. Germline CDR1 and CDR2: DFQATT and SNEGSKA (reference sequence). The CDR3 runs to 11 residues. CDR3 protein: CSASRDYGYTF. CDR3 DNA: TGCAGTGCCAGCAGGGACTATGGCTACACCTTC.

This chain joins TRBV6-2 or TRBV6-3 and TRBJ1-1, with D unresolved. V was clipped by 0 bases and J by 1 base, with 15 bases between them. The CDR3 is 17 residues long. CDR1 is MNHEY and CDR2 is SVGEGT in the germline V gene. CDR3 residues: CASSYSTSKQSNTEAFF. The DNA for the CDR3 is TGTGCCAGCAGTTACTCGACGTCCAAACAGTCGAACACTGAAGCTTTCTTT.

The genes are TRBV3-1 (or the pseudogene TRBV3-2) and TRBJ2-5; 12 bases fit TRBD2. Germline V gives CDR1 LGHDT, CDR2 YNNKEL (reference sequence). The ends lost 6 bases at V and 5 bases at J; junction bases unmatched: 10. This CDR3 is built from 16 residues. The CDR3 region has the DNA TGTGCCAGCAGTAAGATGACTAGCGGGGGAGGGGAGACCCAGTACTTC. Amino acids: CASSKMTSGGGETQYF.

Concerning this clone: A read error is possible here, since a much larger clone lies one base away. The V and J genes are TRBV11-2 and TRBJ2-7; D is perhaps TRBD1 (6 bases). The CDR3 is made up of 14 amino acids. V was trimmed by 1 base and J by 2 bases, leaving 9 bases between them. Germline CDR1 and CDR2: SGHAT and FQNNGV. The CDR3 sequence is CASSLGQVPYEQYF. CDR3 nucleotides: TGTGCCAGCAGCTTAGGACAGGTACCCTACGAGCAGTACTTC.

This chain's CDR3 is CASRTTARGYEKLFF. DNA of the CDR3: TGTGCCAGCAGGACGACAGCCCGAGGTTATGAAAAACTGTTTTTT. The genes are TRBV2 and TRBJ1-4; possible D gene TRBD1, 5 bases. V lost 6 bases and J 6 bases, leaving 17 bases between the germline ends. Per the germline V gene, CDR1 is SNHLY and CDR2 is FYNNEI. The CDR3 has 15 amino acids.

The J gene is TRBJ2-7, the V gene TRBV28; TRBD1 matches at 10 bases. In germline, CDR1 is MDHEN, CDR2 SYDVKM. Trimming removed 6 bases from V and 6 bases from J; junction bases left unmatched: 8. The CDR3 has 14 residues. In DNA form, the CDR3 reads TGTGCCAGCAGCCGCCGGGACAGGGGTGGCGAGCAGTACGTC. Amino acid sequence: CASSRRDRGGEQYV.

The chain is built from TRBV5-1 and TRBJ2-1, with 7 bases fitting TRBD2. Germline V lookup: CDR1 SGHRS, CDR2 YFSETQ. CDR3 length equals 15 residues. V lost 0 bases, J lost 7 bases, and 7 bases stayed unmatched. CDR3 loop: CASSLAGGTGNEQFF. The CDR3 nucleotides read TGCGCCAGCAGCTTGGCGGGGGGTACGGGGAATGAGCAGTTCTTC.

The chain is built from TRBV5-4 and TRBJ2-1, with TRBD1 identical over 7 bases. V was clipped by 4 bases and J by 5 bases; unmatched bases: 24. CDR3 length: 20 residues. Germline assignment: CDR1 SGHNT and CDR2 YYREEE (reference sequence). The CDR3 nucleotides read TGTGCCAGCAGCCCTTCGGGCAGGGACAGCATTAAGGCACAACACAATGAGCAGTTCTTC. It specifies CASSPSGRDSIKAQHNEQFF.

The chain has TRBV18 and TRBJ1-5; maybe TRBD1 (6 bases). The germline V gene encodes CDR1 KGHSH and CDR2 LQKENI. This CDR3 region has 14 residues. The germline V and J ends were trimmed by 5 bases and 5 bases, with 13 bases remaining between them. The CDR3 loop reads CASSAMDRYQPQHF. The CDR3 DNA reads TGTGCCAGCTCAGCCATGGACAGATATCAGCCCCAGCATTTT.

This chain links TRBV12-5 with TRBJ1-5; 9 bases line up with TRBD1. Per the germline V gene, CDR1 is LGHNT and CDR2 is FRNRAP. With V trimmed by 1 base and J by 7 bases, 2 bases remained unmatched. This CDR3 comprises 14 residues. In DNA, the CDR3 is TGTGCTAGTGGTTTGGACAGGGGGCAGCAGCCCCAGCATTTT. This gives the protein CASGLDRGQQPQHF.

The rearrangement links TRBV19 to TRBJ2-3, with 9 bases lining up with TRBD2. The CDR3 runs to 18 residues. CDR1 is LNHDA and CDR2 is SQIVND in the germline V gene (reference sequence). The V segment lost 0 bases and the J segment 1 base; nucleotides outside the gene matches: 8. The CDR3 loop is CASSIDPPPSGGTDTQYF. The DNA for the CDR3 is TGTGCCAGTAGTATAGATCCCCCTCCTAGCGGGGGCACAGATACGCAGTATTTT.

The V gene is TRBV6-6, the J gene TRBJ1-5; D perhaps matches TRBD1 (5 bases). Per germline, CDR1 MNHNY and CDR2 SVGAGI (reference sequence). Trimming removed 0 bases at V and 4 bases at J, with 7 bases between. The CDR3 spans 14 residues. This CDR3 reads CASSYSAGNQPQHF. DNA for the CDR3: TGTGCCAGCAGTTACTCGGCAGGGAATCAGCCCCAGCATTTT.

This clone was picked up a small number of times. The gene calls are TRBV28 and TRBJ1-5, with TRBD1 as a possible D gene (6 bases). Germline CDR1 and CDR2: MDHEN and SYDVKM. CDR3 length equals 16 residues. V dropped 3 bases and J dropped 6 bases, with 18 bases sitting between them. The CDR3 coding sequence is TGTGCCAGCAGTTTTGCGGCCAGGGGAGAGGGTCAGCCCCAGCATTTT. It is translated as CASSFAARGEGQPQHF.

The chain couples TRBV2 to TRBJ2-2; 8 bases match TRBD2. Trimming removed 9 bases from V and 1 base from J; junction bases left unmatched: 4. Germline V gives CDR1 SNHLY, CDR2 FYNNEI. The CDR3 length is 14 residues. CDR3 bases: TGTGCCAGGGAGCGGGGGAAGAACACCGGGGAGCTGTTTTTT. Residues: CARERGKNTGELFF.

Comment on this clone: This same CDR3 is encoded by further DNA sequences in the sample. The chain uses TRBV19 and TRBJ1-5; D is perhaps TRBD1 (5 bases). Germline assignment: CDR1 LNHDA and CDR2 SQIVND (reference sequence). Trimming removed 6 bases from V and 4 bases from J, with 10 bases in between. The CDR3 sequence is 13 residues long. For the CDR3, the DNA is TGTGCCAGTAGGGGGCAGGGTAATCAGCCCCAGCATTTT. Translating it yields CASRGQGNQPQHF.

DNA of the CDR3: TGTGCCAGCAGTTCCTTGACCCGCTGGACAGGCTACACCTTC. As protein: CASSSLTRWTGYTF. This sequence joins TRBV28 and TRBJ1-2; D possibly corresponds to TRBD1 (5 bases). The CDR3 consists of 14 residues. V was shortened by 4 bases and J by 8 bases, with 17 bases between the two germline ends. Germline assignment: CDR1 MDHEN and CDR2 SYDVKM.

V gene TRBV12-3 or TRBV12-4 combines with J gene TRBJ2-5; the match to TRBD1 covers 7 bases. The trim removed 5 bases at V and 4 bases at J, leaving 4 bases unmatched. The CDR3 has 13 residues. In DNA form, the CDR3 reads TGTGCCAGCAGTACATACAGGGGAGAGACCCAGTACTTC. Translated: CASSTYRGETQYF.

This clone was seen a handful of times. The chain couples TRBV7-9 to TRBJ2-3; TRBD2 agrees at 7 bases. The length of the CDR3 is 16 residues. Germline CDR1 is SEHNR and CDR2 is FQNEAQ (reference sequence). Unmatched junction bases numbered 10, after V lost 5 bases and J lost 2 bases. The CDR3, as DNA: TGTGCCAGCAGCCCACGGGCTAGCGGAAACACAGATACGCAGTATTTT. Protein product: CASSPRASGNTDTQYF.

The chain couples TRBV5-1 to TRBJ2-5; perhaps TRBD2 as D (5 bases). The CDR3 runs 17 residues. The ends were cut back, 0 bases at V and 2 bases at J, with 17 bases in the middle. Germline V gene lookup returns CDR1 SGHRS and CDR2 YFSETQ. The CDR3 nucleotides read TGCGCCAGCAGCTTGGGAGTAGGTGGAGGCCTACAAGAGACCCAGTACTTC. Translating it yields CASSLGVGGGLQETQYF. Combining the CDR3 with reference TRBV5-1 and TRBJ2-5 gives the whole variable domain KAGVTQTPRYLIKTRGQQVTLSCSPISGHRSVSWYQQTPGQGLQFLFEYFSETQRNKGNFPGRFSGRQFSNSRSEMNVSTLELGDSALYLCASSLGVGGGLQETQYFGPGTRLLVL.

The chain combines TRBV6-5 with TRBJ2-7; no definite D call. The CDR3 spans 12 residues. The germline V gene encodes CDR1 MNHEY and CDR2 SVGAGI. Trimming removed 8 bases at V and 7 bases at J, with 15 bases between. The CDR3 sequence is CASGSLWREQYV. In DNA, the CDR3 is TGTGCCAGCGGATCCCTTTGGCGGGAGCAGTACGTC.

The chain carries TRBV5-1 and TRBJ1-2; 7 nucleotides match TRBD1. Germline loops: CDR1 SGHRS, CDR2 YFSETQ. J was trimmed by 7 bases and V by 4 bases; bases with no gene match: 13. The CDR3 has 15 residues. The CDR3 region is CASSLYQDRVGGYTF. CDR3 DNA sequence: TGCGCCAGCAGCCTATATCAAGACAGGGTCGGTGGCTACACCTTC.